The 22 T cell receptor beta chains below all came from one sample that was sequenced in a study of blood T cell repertoires in COVID-19. Generated by immunoSEQ multiplex PCR, the TCRdb table keeps only in-frame clones and is missing some. The table has tens of thousands of clones, 91% seen once; the top ten hold about 5%. Sample: peripheral blood. These receptors were collected from a woman in her sixties with active COVID-19.

This clone was observed a single time. The CDR3 protein is CASSQDARRGHSGNTIYF. CDR3 nucleotide sequence: TGCGCCAGCAGCCAAGATGCGCGCAGGGGGCACTCTGGAAACACCATATATTTT. The J gene is TRBJ1-3, the V gene TRBV4-1; TRBD1 agrees at 8 bases. V trimming: 0 bases; J trimming: 0 bases; junction bases outside the gene matches: 7. CDR3 length equals 18 residues. CDR1 is MGHRA and CDR2 is YSYEKL in the germline V gene.

The gene calls are TRBV7-9 and TRBJ2-7; TRBD2 matches at 7 bases. J lost 7 bases, V lost 5 bases, and 17 bases had no gene match. This CDR3 has 16 residues. Germline V gene lookup returns CDR1 SEHNR and CDR2 FQNEAQ (reference sequence). CDR3 sequence: CASSQEIGLGSPEQYF. Here the CDR3 DNA reads TGTGCCAGCAGCCAAGAAATAGGACTAGGCTCGCCAGAGCAGTACTTC.

The V and J genes are TRBV24-1 and TRBJ2-7, with a possible D match to TRBD1 (6 bases). Trimming pared 7 bases from V and 5 bases from J, leaving 8 bases between. The CDR3 covers 11 residues. Germline CDR1 is KGHDR and CDR2 is SFDVKD. In nucleotides, the CDR3 is TGTGCCACCAGCAGGGGCCACGAGCAGTACTTC. Translation: CATSRGHEQYF.

V is TRBV3-1 (or the pseudogene TRBV3-2) and J is TRBJ2-1; 12 bases are a match to TRBD2. The germline V gene encodes CDR1 LGHDT and CDR2 YNNKEL (reference sequence). Losses at the gene ends were 2 bases for V and 0 bases for J; bases not matched to a gene: 11. There are 20 residues in the CDR3. The CDR3 protein is CASSQSRLAGGPRSYNEQFF. The DNA of the CDR3 is TGTGCCAGCAGCCAAAGCCGCCTAGCGGGAGGGCCCCGCTCCTACAATGAGCAGTTCTTC.

The chain joins TRBV28 to TRBJ1-2, with D possibly matching TRBD1 (5 bases). Per germline, CDR1 MDHEN and CDR2 SYDVKM. This CDR3 contains 16 residues. The ends were cut back, 4 bases at V and 6 bases at J, with 21 bases in the middle. The CDR3 sequence is CASSSPDRGFFHGYTF. The CDR3 DNA reads as TGTGCCAGCAGTTCTCCTGACCGGGGGTTCTTCCATGGCTACACCTTC.

On this clone: Other DNA variants within this sample encode the same CDR3. The chain uses TRBV5-1 and TRBJ2-1, with D maybe TRBD2 (6 bases). Trimming took off 0 bases at V and 6 bases at J, with 7 bases between the two ends. The CDR3 runs 13 residues. CDR1 is SGHRS, CDR2 YFSETQ, per germline. CDR3 nucleotide sequence: TGCGCCAGCAGCTTGGTCGGGGGCAATGAGCAGTTCTTC. Translation gives CASSLVGGNEQFF.

J is TRBJ1-5 and V is TRBV30; tentatively, D is TRBD1 (6 bases). Trimming removed 3 bases at V and 4 bases at J, with 10 bases between. Germline V gene sequence: CDR1 GTSNPN, CDR2 SVGIG (reference sequence). There are 13 residues in the CDR3. The CDR3 sequence: CAWRDSLNQPQHF. DNA of the CDR3: TGTGCCTGGAGGGACAGCTTAAATCAGCCCCAGCATTTT.

Here the CDR3 reads CASSRGETQYF. The CDR3 region has the DNA TGTGCCAGCAGTCGGGGAGAGACCCAGTACTTC. The chain recombines TRBV12-3 or TRBV12-4 with TRBJ2-5, with a tentative D call TRBD2 (5 bases). The ends were cut back, 5 bases at V and 4 bases at J, with 5 bases in the middle. The CDR3 covers 11 residues.

This clone appeared once. This sequence joins TRBV5-4 and TRBJ1-1, with TRBD1 matching 11 bases. From germline, CDR1 is SGHNT and CDR2 YYREEE (reference sequence). The V gene end was trimmed by 4 bases and the J gene end by 3 bases; junction bases not matched to a gene: 5. This CDR3 comprises 15 residues. The CDR3, as DNA: TGTGCCAGCAGCCGGGGGGGACAGGGGGACACTGAAGCTTTCTTT. It specifies CASSRGGQGDTEAFF.

In this sample, this clone turned up a few times. This sequence joins TRBV29-1 and TRBJ2-7, with TRBD1 matching over 9 bases. Germline CDR1 is SQVTM and CDR2 is ANQGSEA. CDR3 length: 14 residues. V shed 4 bases and J 2 bases; nucleotides not matched to a gene: 6. CDR3 sequence: CSVVRQGGAYEQYF. CDR3 DNA: TGCAGCGTTGTACGACAGGGGGGGGCCTACGAGCAGTACTTC.

In its sample, this clone was seen once. The rearrangement links TRBV19 to TRBJ1-2; perhaps TRBD1 as D (5 bases). Trimming pared 3 bases from V and 6 bases from J, leaving 11 bases between. The CDR3 loop spans 13 amino acids. Germline assignment: CDR1 LNHDA and CDR2 SQIVND (reference sequence). The CDR3 sequence is CASSIRGADGYTF. CDR3 DNA: TGTGCCAGTAGTATTCGTGGGGCTGATGGCTACACCTTC.

This chain joins TRBV5-1 and TRBJ2-5, with a possible D match to TRBD2 (5 bases). From germline, CDR1 is SGHRS and CDR2 YFSETQ. There are 17 residues in the CDR3. The ends were cut back, 4 bases at V and 4 bases at J, with 23 bases in the middle. DNA of the CDR3: TGCGCCAGCAGCCCAACGCCCCTGGGAGTGTGGGTAGAGACCCAGTACTTC. It is translated as CASSPTPLGVWVETQYF.

The gene calls are TRBV6-5 and TRBJ2-7; 11 nucleotides align to TRBD1. The junction had 4 bases not matched to a gene; V was cut back by 8 bases and J by 4 bases. The CDR3 loop spans 13 amino acids. Germline V CDR1 and CDR2: MNHEY, SVGAGI. CDR3 in amino acids: CASRGQGAYEQYF. The CDR3 nucleotides read TGTGCCAGCCGCGGACAGGGGGCTTACGAGCAGTACTTC.

The chain has TRBV6-5 and TRBJ2-7; the match to TRBD2 covers 8 bases. The CDR3 length is 15 residues. With 7 bases clipped from V and 2 bases from J, the junction kept 10 bases outside the gene matches. Germline CDR1 is MNHEY and CDR2 is SVGAGI. CDR3 in DNA: TGTGCCAGCACCCTCACAGTAGCGGGAACCTACGAGCAGTACTTC. It yields the protein CASTLTVAGTYEQYF.

The chain couples TRBV3-1 (or the pseudogene TRBV3-2) to TRBJ2-5; D perhaps matches TRBD2 (5 bases). The ends were cut back, 5 bases at V and 5 bases at J, with 9 bases in the middle. Germline V CDR1 and CDR2: LGHDT, YNNKEL (reference sequence). CDR3 size: 12 residues. CDR3: CASSKTGETQYF. CDR3 bases: TGTGCCAGCAGCAAAACGGGGGAGACCCAGTACTTC.

This clone has only a few counts. The chain employs TRBV6-6 and TRBJ2-7; perhaps TRBD1 as D (5 bases). The ends were cut back, 5 bases at V and 0 bases at J, with 11 bases in the middle. The CDR3 totals 14 residues. From germline, CDR1 is MNHNY and CDR2 SVGAGI (reference sequence). The CDR3 loop reads CASSPDTSSYEQYF. The CDR3 DNA reads as TGTGCCAGCAGTCCGGACACATCCTCCTACGAGCAGTACTTC.

Here the CDR3 reads CASSYPSANYNEQFF. The CDR3 DNA follows: TGTGCCAGCAGTTACCCTAGCGCCAACTACAATGAGCAGTTCTTC. J is TRBJ2-1 and V is TRBV6-6, with D perhaps matching TRBD2 (6 bases). This CDR3 has 15 amino acids. The germline CDR1 and CDR2 sequences are MNHNY and SVGAGI (reference sequence). V was cut by 2 bases and J by 3 bases, with 11 bases left in between.

J is TRBJ2-3 and V is TRBV11-2; 15 bases are shared with TRBD2. Trimming took 5 bases from V and 4 from J; bases not matched to a gene: 10. The CDR3 has 18 amino acids. Germline V lookup: CDR1 SGHAT, CDR2 FQNNGV. The CDR3 here is CASSPGTSGRISADTQYF. The CDR3, as DNA: TGTGCCAGCAGCCCCGGGACTAGCGGGAGGATTAGTGCAGATACGCAGTATTTT.

The chain recombines TRBV11-3 with TRBJ2-4, with D perhaps matching TRBD2 (6 bases). The germline V gene encodes CDR1 SGHNT and CDR2 YENEEA. Trimming removed 4 bases from V and 2 bases from J, with 9 bases in between. The CDR3 loop spans 14 amino acids. The CDR3 coding sequence is TGTGCCAGCAGCTGGGGAGGATCCAAAAACATTCAGTACTTC. As protein: CASSWGGSKNIQYF.

This chain uses TRBV6-6 with TRBJ2-1, with 10 nucleotides matching TRBD2. Unmatched junction bases numbered 5, after V lost 2 bases and J lost 13 bases. The germline V gene has CDR1 MNHNY and CDR2 SVGAGI (reference sequence). The CDR3 totals 13 residues. The CDR3 nucleotides are TGTGCCAGCAGTTACGTTCTAGCGGGAGAACAGTTCTTC. It encodes CASSYVLAGEQFF.

This rearrangement joins TRBV6-1 to TRBJ1-1, with TRBD1 matching over 9 bases. With 1 base clipped from V and 5 bases from J, the junction kept 5 bases outside the gene matches. The CDR3 sequence is 15 residues long. CDR1 MNHNS and CDR2 SASEGT come from the germline V gene. In DNA form, the CDR3 reads TGTGCCAGCAGTGAAGACGGGACAGGGAGGACTGAAGCTTTCTTT. Translation gives CASSEDGTGRTEAFF.

There are a few counts of this clone. The J gene is TRBJ2-1, the V gene TRBV7-2, with TRBD2 as a possible D gene (6 bases). The germline CDR1 and CDR2 sequences are SGHTA and FQGNSA. This CDR3 is built from 13 residues. Between the trimmed V and J ends, which lost 0 bases and 10 bases, there was a span of 10 bases. CDR3 coding DNA: TGTGCCAGCAGCTTAGCGGGGGGTAACGAGCAGTTCTTC. Amino acids: CASSLAGGNEQFF.